One sample yielded the 20 T cell receptor beta chains listed below, sequenced in a study of blood T cell repertoires in COVID-19. TCRdb keeps only in-frame clones here, not all; method: immunoSEQ multiplex PCR. The data contain about 140,000 clones, approximately 78% of them singletons. Sequencing used peripheral blood. The receptor set was obtained from a woman aged 80 or over with acute or convalescent COVID-19.

CDR3 coding DNA: TGTGCCAGCCATACCCCGAGCTCCTATAATTCACCCCTCCACTTT. Its translation is CASHTPSSYNSPLHF. This chain uses TRBV6-5 with TRBJ1-6, with D unresolved. This CDR3 spans 15 amino acids. The V gene lost 8 bases and the J gene lost 0 bases, with 11 bases spanning the gap. Per germline, CDR1 MNHEY and CDR2 SVGAGI.

This clone was observed a handful of times. The chain uses TRBV11-2 and TRBJ2-7; a possible D gene is TRBD1 (6 bases). V lost 1 base and J 6 bases, leaving 22 bases between the germline ends. Germline CDR1 reads SGHAT; CDR2 reads FQNNGV. The CDR3 runs 17 residues. DNA for the CDR3: TGTGCCAGCAGCTTAGGTGTATGGGGGCGTCGAAAGAGCGAGCAGTACTTC. It encodes CASSLGVWGRRKSEQYF.

This clone has a handful of counts. The chain links TRBV15 to TRBJ1-2; 7 positions agree with TRBD1. The CDR3 is 17 residues long. Trimming removed 0 bases from V and 2 bases from J; junction bases left unmatched: 9. Germline loops: CDR1 LNHNV, CDR2 YYDKDF (reference sequence). The CDR3 here is CATSRDPISGQNYGYTF. The CDR3, as DNA: TGTGCCACCAGCAGAGACCCCATTTCGGGACAGAACTATGGCTACACCTTC.

The table lists this clone with a count of one. The rearrangement uses TRBV3-1 (or the pseudogene TRBV3-2) and TRBJ1-2, with no clear D. Germline-derived CDR1 and CDR2 are LGHDT and YNNKEL (reference sequence). The CDR3 totals 13 residues. Between the trimmed V and J ends, which lost 0 bases and 7 bases, there was a span of 9 bases. This CDR3 reads CASSQDVRSGYTF. CDR3 nucleotides: TGTGCCAGCAGCCAAGATGTACGGAGTGGCTACACCTTC.

The chain recombines TRBV5-6 with TRBJ2-5; 9 bases are a match to TRBD2. CDR3 length: 16 residues. V lost 6 bases to trimming and J lost 3 bases; unmatched junction nucleotides: 12. Germline assignment: CDR1 SGHDT and CDR2 YYEEEE. The CDR3: CASTRSTGLAEETQYF. For the CDR3, the DNA is TGTGCCAGCACTCGCTCCACGGGACTAGCCGAAGAGACCCAGTACTTC.

This chain links TRBV10-1 with TRBJ2-5; D ambiguous. Trimming pared 2 bases from V and 2 bases from J, leaving 9 bases between. CDR1 is WNHNN, CDR2 SYGVQD, per germline (reference sequence). The CDR3 contains 14 residues. The CDR3 region is CASSEDRRQETQYF. CDR3 DNA: TGCGCCAGCAGTGAGGACCGGAGACAAGAGACCCAGTACTTC.

This chain uses TRBV5-6 with TRBJ2-1; 9 nucleotides match TRBD2. Germline V gene sequence: CDR1 SGHDT, CDR2 YYEEEE. Trimming removed 5 bases from V and 8 bases from J; junction bases left unmatched: 11. The CDR3 runs to 15 residues. CDR3 sequence: CASSSGTSSVHEQFF. The CDR3 DNA reads TGTGCCAGCAGTTCCGGGACTAGCTCTGTCCATGAGCAGTTCTTC.

The rearrangement joins TRBV11-2 to TRBJ2-3; D perhaps matches TRBD1 (5 bases). Trimming removed 5 bases from V and 6 bases from J, with 9 bases in between. This CDR3 comprises 12 residues. Germline CDR1 is SGHAT and CDR2 is FQNNGV. The CDR3 nucleotides read TGTGCCAGCAGCCGGAACAGGGATACGCAGTATTTT. Its translation: CASSRNRDTQYF.

V and J are TRBV30 and TRBJ1-2; tentatively, D is TRBD1 (5 bases). There are 13 residues in the CDR3. Germline assignment: CDR1 GTSNPN and CDR2 SVGIG (reference sequence). Trimming cost V 8 bases and J 4 bases, with 17 bases left between them. The CDR3: CAPAKGRFYGYTF. The CDR3 DNA sequence: TGTGCCCCTGCAAAGGGGAGGTTCTATGGCTACACCTTC.

The genes are TRBV29-1 and TRBJ1-5; D gene unclear. The V gene's germline CDR1 is SQVTM and CDR2 ANQGSEA. The CDR3 sequence is 13 residues long. V gave up 4 bases and J gave up 3 bases, with 10 bases separating them. The CDR3 region has the DNA TGCAGCGTTGTAGTACAGAACAATCAGCCCCAGCATTTT. It is translated as CSVVVQNNQPQHF.

The chain combines TRBV19 with TRBJ2-5; tentative D call: TRBD2 (6 bases). This CDR3 region has 20 residues. CDR1 and CDR2 (germline): LNHDA, SQIVND (reference sequence). V dropped 3 bases and J dropped 0 bases, with 26 bases sitting between them. The DNA for the CDR3 is TGTGCCAGTAGTATCAGCGTTTGGTATCGGGGGAAACAGTACCAAGAGACCCAGTACTTC. Translating gives CASSISVWYRGKQYQETQYF.

The chain carries TRBV4-1 and TRBJ2-4; a weak D match, TRBD2 (5 bases). The CDR3 is 14 residues long. The ends were cut back, 5 bases at V and 2 bases at J, with 10 bases in the middle. Germline CDR1 is MGHRA and CDR2 is YSYEKL. The CDR3 coding sequence is TGCGCCAGCAGCGGCGTCGGGACCAAAAACATTCAGTACTTC. Translating it yields CASSGVGTKNIQYF.

The V gene is TRBV9, the J gene TRBJ2-2; 7 positions agree with TRBD1. This CDR3 has 20 amino acids. Trimming at V came to 0 bases and at J to 3 bases, leaving 17 bases not matched to a gene. Germline V gives CDR1 SGDLS, CDR2 YYNGEE. CDR3 amino acids: CASSVEPQTGFVMDTGELFF. The CDR3 DNA reads TGTGCCAGCAGCGTAGAACCCCAGACAGGGTTCGTTATGGACACCGGGGAGCTGTTTTTT. Filled out from reference TRBV9 and TRBJ2-2, the complete variable domain reads DSGVTQTPKHLITATGQRVTLRCSPRSGDLSVYWYQQSLDQGLQFLIQYYNGEERAKGNILERFSAQQFPDLHSELNLSSLELGDSALYFCASSVEPQTGFVMDTGELFFGEGSRLTVL.

The gene calls are TRBV19 and TRBJ1-1, with D unresolved. CDR3 length: 13 amino acids. The germline V gene encodes CDR1 LNHDA and CDR2 SQIVND (reference sequence). V was clipped by 5 bases and J by 1 base, with 8 bases between them. The CDR3 region is CASSVRRNTEAFF. The CDR3 nucleotides are TGTGCCAGTAGTGTCCGGAGGAACACTGAAGCTTTCTTT.

The gene calls are TRBV10-1 and TRBJ1-1; D may be TRBD1 (5 bases). The V end lost 8 bases, the J end lost 5 bases, and 18 bases lay between the germline ends. The length of the CDR3 is 14 residues. Germline V gene sequence: CDR1 WNHNN, CDR2 SYGVQD (reference sequence). CDR3 bases: TGCGCCAGCGCCCAGGGAAGCCTGGGGACTGAAGCTTTCTTT. Its protein product is CASAQGSLGTEAFF.

The chain is built from TRBV29-1 and TRBJ2-6, with 9 bases matching TRBD1. Per the germline V gene, CDR1 is SQVTM and CDR2 is ANQGSEA. V shed 6 bases, J shed 1 base, and the junction held 10 bases outside the gene matches. This CDR3 is built from 17 residues. CDR3 amino acids: CSVQNPGQGSGANVLTF. The CDR3 DNA sequence: TGCAGCGTGCAAAATCCGGGACAGGGTTCTGGGGCCAACGTCCTGACTTTC.

The gene calls are TRBV5-4 and TRBJ2-3; a weak D match, TRBD2 (7 bases). This CDR3 is 14 amino acids long. Germline V lookup: CDR1 SGHNT, CDR2 YYREEE (reference sequence). Trimming removed 5 bases at V and 6 bases at J, with 16 bases between. The CDR3 DNA reads as TGTGCCAGCAGTCGGCGGGGGCCAGAGGATACGCAGTATTTT. This codes for CASSRRGPEDTQYF.

Worth noting for this clone: The same CDR3 arises from other DNA sequences in this sample as well. The chain links TRBV5-1 to TRBJ1-2; 10 nucleotides match TRBD1. Losses at the gene ends were 0 bases for V and 3 bases for J; bases not matched to a gene: 2. Germline assignment: CDR1 SGHRS and CDR2 YFSETQ. The CDR3 is 15 amino acids. The CDR3 spells CASSLEGQGYYGYTF. In nucleotides, the CDR3 is TGCGCCAGCAGCTTGGAGGGACAGGGGTACTATGGCTACACCTTC.

CDR3 loop: CATSDEEGTGYTGELFF. As DNA, the CDR3 is TGTGCCACCAGTGATGAGGAAGGGACAGGGTACACCGGGGAGCTGTTTTTT. The chain links TRBV24-1 to TRBJ2-2; 9 bases line up with TRBD1. The CDR3 covers 17 residues. Germline V gene sequence: CDR1 KGHDR, CDR2 SFDVKD. V was pared by 3 bases and J by 3 bases, with 7 bases of the junction left unmatched.

The chain links TRBV5-1 to TRBJ1-5; 7 bases fit TRBD1. The germline V gene has CDR1 SGHRS and CDR2 YFSETQ. Trimming removed 4 bases from V and 4 bases from J; junction bases left unmatched: 2. The CDR3 has 13 residues. The CDR3 bases are TGCGCCAGCAGCCCGACAGGGAATCAGCCCCAGCATTTT. Its translation is CASSPTGNQPQHF.